The 19 T cell receptor beta chains reported below all come from one sample, sequenced in a study of blood T cell repertoires in COVID-19. The repertoire was sequenced with immunoSEQ multiplex PCR; TCRdb's copy has only in-frame clones and lacks some. Of about 190,000 clones listed, 82% are singletons. Sequences were obtained from peripheral blood. These receptors all come from a woman aged 60-75 years with COVID-19, enrolled during active disease.

CDR3: CASSVGTTGPVSYNEQFF. DNA of the CDR3: TGTGCCAGCAGCGTAGGGACAACCGGCCCAGTTTCTTACAATGAGCAGTTCTTC. The V and J genes are TRBV9 and TRBJ2-1; a possible D gene is TRBD1 (5 bases). CDR3 size: 18 residues. Germline values: CDR1 SGDLS, CDR2 YYNGEE. V was shortened by 0 bases and J by 4 bases, with 20 bases between the two germline ends.

The chain employs TRBV27 and TRBJ2-3, with a tentative D call TRBD2 (6 bases). This CDR3 comprises 15 residues. From germline, CDR1 is MNHEY and CDR2 SMNVEV (reference sequence). V was trimmed by 3 bases and J by 0 bases, leaving 10 bases between them. CDR3 bases: TGTGCCAGCAGTTTGGAGGGCCTCAGCACAGATACGCAGTATTTT. Its protein product is CASSLEGLSTDTQYF.

This chain connects TRBV7-6 to TRBJ2-1; TRBD1 might be the D (6 bases). Germline V gene lookup returns CDR1 SGHVS and CDR2 FNYEAQ. CDR3 length: 15 amino acids. The V end was cut by 5 bases, the J end by 6 bases, with 17 bases between. The CDR3 DNA reads TGTGCCAGCAGCCCTACAACAGGGAGACCCAATGAGCAGTTCTTC. Translating it yields CASSPTTGRPNEQFF.

For the CDR3, the DNA is TGTGCCAGCAGGACTCAAGGGGGCTACAATGAGCAGTTCTTC. The encoded protein is CASRTQGGYNEQFF. This sequence joins TRBV2 and TRBJ2-1; tentatively, D is TRBD1 (6 bases). Trimming took off 6 bases at V and 3 bases at J, with 12 bases between the two ends. This CDR3 spans 14 amino acids. CDR1 and CDR2 (germline): SNHLY, FYNNEI. Full variable domain (outside the CDR3, taken from reference TRBV2 and TRBJ2-1): EPEVTQTPSHQVTQMGQEVILRCVPISNHLYFYWYRQILGQKVEFLVSFYNNEISEKSEIFDDQFSVERPDGSNFTLKIRSTKLEDSAMYFCASRTQGGYNEQFFGPGTRLTVL.

This clone was observed a few times. The V and J genes are TRBV2 and TRBJ1-5; D is perhaps TRBD1 (5 bases). This CDR3 region has 14 residues. V lost 7 bases and J 0 bases, leaving 10 bases between the germline ends. Germline lookup yields CDR1 SNHLY and CDR2 FYNNEI. In DNA form, the CDR3 reads TGTGCCAGCAAGGGGCTTTATAGCAATCAGCCCCAGCATTTT. Its translation is CASKGLYSNQPQHF.

The chain is built from TRBV2 and TRBJ2-7; 9 nucleotides line up with TRBD2. Germline V gene lookup returns CDR1 SNHLY and CDR2 FYNNEI. This CDR3 has 15 residues. V gave up 6 bases and J gave up 2 bases; unmatched junction bases: 8. The CDR3 protein is CASSGLAQRTYEQYF. CDR3 bases: TGTGCCAGCAGCGGACTAGCGCAAAGAACCTACGAGCAGTACTTC.

The V gene is TRBV6-6, the J gene TRBJ2-2, with 12 bases matching TRBD1. The germline CDR1 and CDR2 sequences are MNHNY and SVGAGI (reference sequence). The length of the CDR3 is 16 residues. V gave up 6 bases and J gave up 6 bases; unmatched junction bases: 8. The DNA of the CDR3 is TGTGCCAGCAGCCAAACCCGGGACAGGGGGCCCGGGGAGCTGTTTTTT. It is translated as CASSQTRDRGPGELFF.

The chain carries TRBV10-3 and TRBJ1-2; no clear D. The CDR3 runs 15 residues. V lost 3 bases to trimming and J lost 1 base, with 12 bases between them. The germline CDR1 and CDR2 sequences are ENHRY and SYGVKD. The CDR3 nucleotides read TGTGCCATCAGTGAATCGGGAGGATTTAACTATGGCTACACCTTC. Residues: CAISESGGFNYGYTF.

The chain carries TRBV5-1 and TRBJ1-4, with TRBD1 matching over 8 bases. CDR1 and CDR2 (germline): SGHRS, YFSETQ. This CDR3 spans 14 amino acids. The V segment lost 1 base and the J segment 7 bases; nucleotides outside the gene matches: 3. Here the CDR3 DNA reads TGCGCCAGCAGCTTGACAGGGGGTAGTGAAAAACTGTTTTTT. Translating gives CASSLTGGSEKLFF.

The chain is built from TRBV5-1 and TRBJ2-1; 7 positions agree with TRBD1. Germline V gives CDR1 SGHRS, CDR2 YFSETQ. There are 14 residues in the CDR3. V lost 3 bases to trimming and J lost 8 bases; unmatched junction nucleotides: 8. CDR3 sequence reads: CASSSLTGTDEQFF. The CDR3 DNA is TGCGCCAGCAGCTCCCTGACAGGGACGGATGAGCAGTTCTTC.

The chain links TRBV10-3 to TRBJ2-6, with 7 bases fitting TRBD1. Germline V gene lookup returns CDR1 ENHRY and CDR2 SYGVKD. The V segment lost 3 bases and the J segment 0 bases; nucleotides outside the gene matches: 11. This CDR3 has 19 residues. The CDR3 nucleotides are TGTGCCATCAGTGAAGGAGGACAGGCGAGTAGCTCTGGGGCCAACGTCCTGACTTTC. This encodes CAISEGGQASSSGANVLTF.

The J gene is TRBJ2-3, the V gene TRBV29-1, with D uncertain. Germline CDR1 reads SQVTM; CDR2 reads ANQGSEA. The CDR3 consists of 14 residues. The germline V and J ends were trimmed by 4 bases and 2 bases, with 13 bases remaining between them. CDR3: CSVGMARITDTQYF. CDR3 coding DNA: TGCAGCGTTGGTATGGCCAGAATCACAGATACGCAGTATTTT.

This clone was seen a few times. This sequence joins TRBV30 and TRBJ1-4, with D perhaps TRBD1 (5 bases). Trimming cost V 5 bases and J 2 bases, with 15 bases left between them. The CDR3 is 15 amino acids. Looked up from germline, CDR1 is GTSNPN and CDR2 is SVGIG (reference sequence). DNA for the CDR3: TGTGCCTGGGGGACTAGAGCACAGACTAATGAAAAACTGTTTTTT. It codes for CAWGTRAQTNEKLFF.

This clone was seen a few times. V is TRBV7-3 and J is TRBJ2-1; TRBD2 agrees at 11 bases. CDR1 and CDR2 from the germline V gene are SGHTA and FQGTGA. The trim removed 5 bases at V and 6 bases at J, leaving 6 bases unmatched. The CDR3 contains 15 residues. This CDR3 is CASSLLAGVPNEQFF. CDR3 nucleotides: TGTGCCAGCAGCCTACTAGCGGGAGTCCCCAATGAGCAGTTCTTC.

The V gene is TRBV28, the J gene TRBJ2-6, with 7 bases aligning to TRBD1. The trim removed 6 bases at V and 1 base at J, leaving 3 bases unmatched. The V gene's germline CDR1 is MDHEN and CDR2 SYDVKM. This CDR3 contains 15 residues. The CDR3 sequence: CASSTGVSGANVLTF. CDR3 bases: TGTGCCAGCAGCACAGGGGTATCTGGGGCCAACGTCCTGACTTTC.

The chain uses TRBV5-1 and TRBJ2-2; D might be TRBD2 (6 bases). Trimming took off 0 bases at V and 8 bases at J, with 8 bases between the two ends. Germline V CDR1 and CDR2: SGHRS, YFSETQ. The CDR3 totals 13 residues. In DNA form, the CDR3 reads TGCGCCAGCAGCTTGGACGGGGGAGGGGAGCTGTTTTTT. Translation: CASSLDGGGELFF. The full variable domain, in which reference TRBV5-1 and TRBJ2-2 provide the parts outside the CDR3, is KAGVTQTPRYLIKTRGQQVTLSCSPISGHRSVSWYQQTPGQGLQFLFEYFSETQRNKGNFPGRFSGRQFSNSRSEMNVSTLELGDSALYLCASSLDGGGELFFGEGSRLTVL.

To note about this clone: Other DNA sequences in this sample translate to the same CDR3. In DNA, the CDR3 is TGTGCCATCAGTGTAAGGACAGCCTACGAGCAGTACTTC. As protein: CAISVRTAYEQYF. The chain uses TRBV10-3 and TRBJ2-7; TRBD1 is a possible D gene (6 bases). This CDR3 is 13 amino acids long. V lost 4 bases, J lost 2 bases, and 9 bases lay in between. Germline lookup yields CDR1 ENHRY and CDR2 SYGVKD.

This chain uses TRBV28 with TRBJ1-4; D uncertain. The V gene's germline CDR1 is MDHEN and CDR2 SYDVKM. V dropped 5 bases and J dropped 4 bases, with 14 bases sitting between them. The CDR3 totals 15 residues. CDR3 DNA sequence: TGTGCCAGCAGTCCAGTGCATTCGGGTAATGAAAAACTGTTTTTT. It specifies CASSPVHSGNEKLFF.

The chain couples TRBV19 to TRBJ2-2, with 8 bases lining up with TRBD2. V shed 4 bases, J shed 4 bases, and the junction held 8 bases outside the gene matches. The CDR3 is 16 residues long. Germline CDR1 reads LNHDA; CDR2 reads SQIVND (reference sequence). In DNA form, the CDR3 reads TGTGCCAGTAGTAGAGAAAGCGGGGGCCCCACCGGGGAGCTGTTTTTT. Its translation is CASSRESGGPTGELFF.